The 11 T cell receptor beta chains listed next were all sequenced from one sample in a study of blood T cell repertoires in COVID-19. Data came from immunoSEQ multiplex PCR; TCRdb stores just in-frame clones and leaves some out. The table lists about 130,000 clones, 75% to 90% of them singletons. The specimen was peripheral blood. The receptors come from a human donor in a cohort sampled during active COVID-19.

The J gene is TRBJ2-3, the V gene TRBV4-1; 10 bases line up with TRBD2. This CDR3 is built from 18 residues. CDR1 and CDR2 from the germline V gene are MGHRA and YSYEKL. With V trimmed by 0 bases and J by 2 bases, 8 bases remained unmatched. DNA for the CDR3: TGCGCCAGCAGCCAAGATCACCAGACTAGCGGGTACACAGATACGCAGTATTTT. This encodes CASSQDHQTSGYTDTQYF.

The rearrangement joins TRBV19 to TRBJ1-1; 7 bases are shared with TRBD1. Trimming cost V 2 bases and J 6 bases; bases outside gene matches: 6. The CDR3 spans 14 residues. Germline assignment: CDR1 LNHDA and CDR2 SQIVND (reference sequence). The CDR3 region has the DNA TGTGCCAGTAGTATACCAACAGGGGTCGCTGAAGCTTTCTTT. This encodes CASSIPTGVAEAFF.

This chain joins TRBV7-7 and TRBJ2-7; 10 bases are a match to TRBD1. V dropped 5 bases and J dropped 4; count of bases not matched to a gene: 11. Germline loops: CDR1 SSHAT, CDR2 FNYEAQ (reference sequence). The CDR3 spans 16 residues. CDR3 protein: CASSPPDRGRLYEQYV. CDR3 bases: TGTGCCAGCAGCCCCCCCGACAGGGGGCGTCTGTACGAGCAGTACGTC.

The rearrangement links TRBV15 to TRBJ2-3; 7 bases fit TRBD2. Trimming took 1 base from V and 4 from J; bases not matched to a gene: 8. This CDR3 contains 16 residues. The germline V gene encodes CDR1 LNHNV and CDR2 YYDKDF (reference sequence). The CDR3 DNA follows: TGTGCCACCAGCAGAGCCACCGGGGAGGGATCAGATACGCAGTATTTT. Encoded protein: CATSRATGEGSDTQYF.

The chain is built from TRBV3-1 (or the pseudogene TRBV3-2) and TRBJ2-1, with D tentatively TRBD2 (6 bases). CDR3 size: 17 residues. Trimming left V 6 bases short and J 0 bases short, with 18 bases between. From germline, CDR1 is LGHDT and CDR2 YNNKEL (reference sequence). The CDR3 loop reads CASSPWGGGSSYNEQFF. The DNA for the CDR3 is TGTGCCAGCAGTCCGTGGGGAGGAGGAAGCTCCTACAATGAGCAGTTCTTC.

CDR3 sequence: CASSATAGGPGGETQYF. CDR3 nucleotides: TGTGCCAGCAGTGCCACAGCGGGAGGGCCGGGTGGAGAGACCCAGTACTTC. The chain recombines TRBV2 with TRBJ2-5, with TRBD2 identical over 10 bases. The CDR3 has 17 residues. Trimming removed 4 bases from V and 4 bases from J; junction bases left unmatched: 12. Germline CDR1 is SNHLY and CDR2 is FYNNEI.

This chain joins TRBV18 and TRBJ2-2, with D possibly being TRBD1 (6 bases). V was clipped by 4 bases and J by 6 bases, with 9 bases between them. Looked up from germline, CDR1 is KGHSH and CDR2 is LQKENI. The CDR3 runs to 13 residues. The CDR3 DNA follows: TGTGCCAGCTCACAACAGGGTGCCGGGGAGCTGTTTTTT. Protein: CASSQQGAGELFF.

This clone occurred a few times. V and J are TRBV20-1 and TRBJ2-7; 7 nucleotides align to TRBD1. Germline V gene data show CDR1 as DFQATT and CDR2 as SNEGSKA (reference sequence). The CDR3 consists of 14 residues. V lost 3 bases and J lost 6; bases outside the gene matches: 11. Here the CDR3 reads CSASKGSAGGEQYF. The CDR3 DNA is TGCAGTGCTAGTAAGGGTTCGGCAGGGGGCGAGCAGTACTTC.

This chain connects TRBV7-2 to TRBJ1-2; TRBD1 might be the D (5 bases). The germline V gene has CDR1 SGHTA and CDR2 FQGNSA. V lost 2 bases to trimming and J lost 4 bases, with 8 bases between them. This CDR3 region has 13 residues. In DNA, the CDR3 is TGTGCCAGCAGCTTAAGGGGCTTCTATGGCTACACCTTC. Encoded protein: CASSLRGFYGYTF.

V and J are TRBV28 and TRBJ2-3; 12 bases map to TRBD1. The junction had 12 bases not matched to a gene; V was cut back by 7 bases and J by 4 bases. From germline, CDR1 is MDHEN and CDR2 SYDVKM. The CDR3 sequence is 17 residues long. In nucleotides, the CDR3 is TGTGCCAGCATCAATTCGATCGGGGACAGGGGGCCAGATACGCAGTATTTT. It encodes CASINSIGDRGPDTQYF.

A few counts support this clone. The J gene is TRBJ2-1, the V gene TRBV27; 15 bases fit TRBD2. Germline CDR1 and CDR2: MNHEY and SMNVEV (reference sequence). CDR3 length: 15 residues. Unmatched junction bases numbered 8, after V lost 8 bases and J lost 9 bases. The CDR3 DNA is TGTGCCAGCCTTACTTGGACTAGCGGGAGGGGTGAGCAGTTCTTC. Its translation: CASLTWTSGRGEQFF.